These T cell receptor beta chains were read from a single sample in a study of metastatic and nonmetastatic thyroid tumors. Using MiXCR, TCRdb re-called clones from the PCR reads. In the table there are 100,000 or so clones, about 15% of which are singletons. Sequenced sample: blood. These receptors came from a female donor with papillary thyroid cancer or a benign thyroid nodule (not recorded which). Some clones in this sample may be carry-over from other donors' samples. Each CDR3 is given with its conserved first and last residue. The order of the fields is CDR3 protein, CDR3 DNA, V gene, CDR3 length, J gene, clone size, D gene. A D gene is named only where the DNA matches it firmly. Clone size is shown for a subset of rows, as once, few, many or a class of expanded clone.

CASSRDGGYEQYF	TGTGCCAGCAGTAGGGACGGAGGTTACGAGCAGTACTTC	TRBV27	13	TRBJ2-7	many	.
CASIWGGLAGGVAYEQYF	TGTGCCAGCATTTGGGGGGGACTAGCTGGGGGAGTGGCCTACGAGCAGTACTTC	TRBV6-5	18	TRBJ2-7	.	TRBD2
CASSQDSRAGRGDETQYF	TGTGCCAGCAGCCAAGATAGCCGCGCTGGGAGGGGGGATGAGACCCAGTACTTC	TRBV4-2	18	TRBJ2-5	many	.
CSARDEWGTSQTQYF	TGCAGTGCTAGAGATGAATGGGGGACTAGTCAGACCCAGTACTTC	TRBV20-1	15	TRBJ2-5	.	TRBD2
CSATYSSRGEKLFF	TGCAGTGCTACCTACTCGAGCCGCGGTGAAAAACTGTTTTTT	TRBV20-1	14	TRBJ1-4	many	.
CASSLAPAGETGETQYF	TGTGCCAGCAGCTTAGCGCCGGCGGGAGAGACGGGTGAGACCCAGTACTTC	TRBV7-6	17	TRBJ2-5	.	TRBD2
CASSPPDSTYEQYF	TGTGCCAGCAGCCCCCCGGATTCTACCTACGAGCAGTACTTC	TRBV7-3	14	TRBJ2-7	.	.
CASRGTNNEQFF	TGTGCCAGTAGAGGGACCAACAATGAGCAGTTCTTC	TRBV19	12	TRBJ2-1	many	.
CASVTGLGAEAFF	TGTGCCAGTGTGACAGGCCTTGGAGCTGAAGCTTTCTTT	TRBV27	13	TRBJ1-1	.	.
CASSYSWGGTANTEAFF	TGTGCCAGCAGTTACTCCTGGGGGGGGACAGCGAACACTGAAGCTTTCTTT	TRBV6-5	17	TRBJ1-1	many	TRBD1
CASSTLHSQETQYF	TGTGCCAGCTCGACACTACATTCCCAAGAGACCCAGTACTTC	TRBV6-1	14	TRBJ2-5	many	.
CASSQGDRRNSPLHF	TGTGCCAGCAGCCAAGGTGACAGAAGAAATTCACCCCTCCACTTT	TRBV3-1	15	TRBJ1-6	many	.
CASSPARTETQYF	TGTGCCAGCAGTCCAGCAAGGACGGAGACCCAGTACTTC	TRBV28	13	TRBJ2-5	many	.
CASSLGTDLYEQYF	TGCGCCAGCAGCTTGGGGACAGACCTCTACGAGCAGTACTTC	TRBV5-1	14	TRBJ2-7	once	.
CAISEQSYEQYF	TGTGCCATCAGTGAACAGTCCTACGAGCAGTACTTC	TRBV10-3	12	TRBJ2-7	many	.
CASKLSGYTYTQYF	TGTGCCAGCAAACTATCGGGGTATACATATACGCAGTATTTT	TRBV2	14	TRBJ2-3	.	.
CAWGEGFSTDTQYF	TGTGCCTGGGGCGAGGGGTTCAGCACAGATACGCAGTATTTT	TRBV30	14	TRBJ2-3	.	.
CASSQPRTGGNEQFF	TGCGCCAGCAGCCAACCCCGGACAGGGGGGAATGAGCAGTTCTTC	TRBV4-1	15	TRBJ2-1	many	TRBD1
CASSETQDVHEQFF	TGCGCCAGCAGTGAGACGCAGGATGTCCATGAGCAGTTCTTC	TRBV10-1	14	TRBJ2-1	many	.
CASKGLPNSYNEQFF	TGTGCCAGCAAGGGGCTCCCAAACTCCTACAATGAGCAGTTCTTC	TRBV2	15	TRBJ2-1	many	.
CASSVEGPLTDTQYF	TGTGCCAGCAGCGTAGAGGGCCCCCTCACAGATACGCAGTATTTT	TRBV9	15	TRBJ2-3	many	.
CASSFTGGGYNF	TGTGCCAGTAGCTTTACAGGGGGCGGCTACAACTTC	TRBV19	12	TRBJ1-2	.	TRBD1
CASSSRDRGTGELFF	TGTGCCAGCAGCTCCCGGGACAGAGGAACCGGGGAGCTGTTTTTT	TRBV7-2	15	TRBJ2-2	many	TRBD1
CASSAGIISSYEQYF	TGTGCCAGCAGTGCGGGAATAATAAGCTCTTACGAGCAGTACTTT	TRBV6-1	15	TRBJ2-7	few	.
CAISDRMGQGAYNEQFF	TGTGCCATCAGTGATAGAATGGGCCAAGGGGCCTACAATGAGCAGTTCTTC	TRBV10-3	17	TRBJ2-1	many	.
CASSLIGHQQGTQYF	TGTGCCAGCAGTTTAATTGGGCACCAACAGGGGACCCAGTACTTC	TRBV28	15	TRBJ2-5	many	.
CSARGTGGIWSTDTQYF	TGCAGTGCTAGAGGGACAGGGGGCATTTGGTCCACAGATACGCAGTATTTT	TRBV20-1	17	TRBJ2-3	many	TRBD1
CASRVAGGPGGLYNEQFF	TGTGCCAGCAGGGTAGCGGGGGGGCCTGGGGGCCTTTACAATGAGCAGTTCTTC	TRBV28	18	TRBJ2-1	many	TRBD2
CASSPSKGAGAYNEQFF	TGTGCCAGCAGTCCCTCTAAGGGAGCGGGGGCTTACAATGAGCAGTTCTTC	TRBV12-3/TRBV12-4	17	TRBJ2-1	many	TRBD2
CASAEELGDTEAFF	TGTGCCAGTGCAGAGGAGTTGGGTGACACTGAAGCTTTCTTT	TRBV6-1	14	TRBJ1-1	.	.
CASSLLSGTELFYGYTF	TGTGCCAGCAGCTTACTTTCTGGGACAGAACTTTTCTATGGCTACACCTTC	TRBV11-1	17	TRBJ1-2	many	TRBD1
CASSGTRQGRSPLHF	TGTGCCAGCAGTGGGACCCGACAGGGGAGATCACCCCTCCACTTT	TRBV6-1	15	TRBJ1-6	many	TRBD1
CASSPDLASGTDTQYF	TGTGCCAGCAGCCCCGATCTGGCTAGCGGGACAGATACGCAGTATTTT	TRBV28	16	TRBJ2-3	many	TRBD2
CASSPATGMNTEAFF	TGTGCCAGCAGTCCCGCCACAGGTATGAACACTGAAGCTTTCTTT	TRBV12-3/TRBV12-4	15	TRBJ1-1	many	.
CASSALGAASRNTIYF	TGTGCCAGCAGTGCACTCGGGGCTGCGTCGAGGAACACCATATATTTT	TRBV28	16	TRBJ1-3	many	.
CSAITSWARYEQYF	TGCAGTGCTATCACATCATGGGCTAGGTACGAGCAGTACTTC	TRBV20-1	14	TRBJ2-7	many	.
CASSPRTSGQQFF	TGTGCCAGCAGTCCCAGGACTAGCGGGCAGCAGTTCTTC	TRBV12-3/TRBV12-4	13	TRBJ2-1	.	TRBD2
CASSSHRGSNQPQHF	TGTGCCAGCAGTTCCCATCGCGGTAGCAATCAGCCCCAGCATTTT	TRBV11-2	15	TRBJ1-5	many	.
CASMGRMGWQPQHF	TGTGCCAGCATGGGCAGAATGGGATGGCAGCCCCAGCATTTT	TRBV28	14	TRBJ1-5	.	.
CASSLAGGYTF	TGTGCCAGCAGTCTAGCGGGAGGCTACACCTTC	TRBV6-2/TRBV6-3	11	TRBJ1-2	many	.
CASSLSSGGNYDQYF	TGTGCCAGCAGCCTCTCTAGCGGGGGGAACTACGATCAGTACTTC	TRBV7-3	15	TRBJ2-7	.	TRBD2
CASSPLAGQNGETQYF	TGTGCCAGCTCACCGCTAGCGGGTCAGAACGGGGAGACCCAGTACTTC	TRBV18	16	TRBJ2-5	many	TRBD2
CASSETLQGRAFF	TGTGCCAGCAGTGAGACCTTACAGGGTCGAGCTTTCTTT	TRBV6-1	13	TRBJ1-1	many	.
CASGGERSSTDTQYF	TGTGCCAGCGGAGGTGAGAGATCTAGCACAGATACGCAGTATTTT	TRBV28	15	TRBJ2-3	many	.
CASSLQEEGWTGVTVELFF	TGTGCCAGCAGCTTACAGGAGGAGGGATGGACAGGGGTAACCGTGGAGCTGTTTTTT	TRBV7-6	19	TRBJ2-2	few	TRBD1
CSAGTGRDYGYTF	TGCAGTGCTGGGACAGGGCGGGACTATGGCTACACCTTC	TRBV20-1	13	TRBJ1-2	few	TRBD1
CTSSGKSRGYTF	TGTACCAGCAGTGGGAAGAGTCGGGGCTACACCTTC	TRBV2	12	TRBJ1-2	few	.
CASSPGGGSGNTIYF	TGTGCCAGCTCACCAGGAGGGGGCTCTGGAAACACCATATATTTT	TRBV18	15	TRBJ1-3	many	.
CASSLVSGFSETQYF	TGCGCCAGCAGCTTGGTGTCAGGGTTCTCTGAGACCCAGTACTTC	TRBV5-1	15	TRBJ2-5	many	.
CASSVYGTAALSTDTQYF	TGTGCCAGCAGCGTATACGGAACAGCCGCCCTTAGCACAGATACGCAGTATTTT	TRBV9	18	TRBJ2-3	.	.
CASSLGPGRGPYNSPLHF	TGCGCCAGCAGCCTCGGTCCAGGGCGGGGACCCTATAATTCACCCCTCCACTTT	TRBV4-1	18	TRBJ1-6	many	.
CASSEAPSTGDTQYF	TGTGCCAGCAGTGAAGCACCGTCCACAGGGGATACGCAGTATTTT	TRBV6-1	15	TRBJ2-3	few	.
CASSLSRAGVQDTQYF	TGTGCCAGCAGTTTAAGTCGGGCGGGGGTCCAAGATACCCAGTACTTC	TRBV28	16	TRBJ2-5	few	TRBD2
CASSETPYRQGSSGNTIYF	TGCGCCAGCAGTGAGACCCCATACAGACAGGGGAGCTCTGGAAACACCATATATTTT	TRBV10-2	19	TRBJ1-3	many	TRBD1
CSARPGQGKEGPRNTEAFF	TGCAGTGCCCGTCCGGGACAGGGAAAAGAAGGTCCGCGGAACACTGAAGCTTTCTTT	TRBV20-1	19	TRBJ1-1	many	TRBD1
CSARIIEGRDTQYF	TGCAGTGCTAGGATCATCGAGGGCAGGGATACGCAGTATTTT	TRBV20-1	14	TRBJ2-3	.	.
CASSWTGYGYTF	TGTGCCAGCAGTTGGACAGGGTATGGCTACACCTTC	TRBV6-1	12	TRBJ1-2	many	TRBD1
CASSFLAGEFIDTQYF	TGTGCCAGCAGCTTCCTAGCGGGTGAATTCATAGATACGCAGTATTTT	TRBV7-6	16	TRBJ2-3	.	TRBD2
CASRTGPYEQYF	TGCGCCAGTAGGACAGGGCCCTACGAGCAGTACTTC	TRBV10-2	12	TRBJ2-7	many	TRBD1